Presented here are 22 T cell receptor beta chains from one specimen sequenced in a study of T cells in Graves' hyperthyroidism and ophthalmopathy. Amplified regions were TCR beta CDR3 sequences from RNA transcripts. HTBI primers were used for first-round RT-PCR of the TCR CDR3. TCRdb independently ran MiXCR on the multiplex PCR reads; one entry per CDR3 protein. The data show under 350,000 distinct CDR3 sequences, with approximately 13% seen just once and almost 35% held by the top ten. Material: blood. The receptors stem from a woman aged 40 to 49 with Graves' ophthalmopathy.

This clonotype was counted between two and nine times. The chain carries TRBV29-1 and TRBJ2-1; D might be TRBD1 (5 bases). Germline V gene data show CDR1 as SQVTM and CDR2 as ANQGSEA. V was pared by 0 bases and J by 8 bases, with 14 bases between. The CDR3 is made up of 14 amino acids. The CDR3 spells CSVEDPQGTDEQFF. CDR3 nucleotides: TGCAGCGTTGAAGATCCCCAGGGTACGGATGAGCAGTTCTTC.

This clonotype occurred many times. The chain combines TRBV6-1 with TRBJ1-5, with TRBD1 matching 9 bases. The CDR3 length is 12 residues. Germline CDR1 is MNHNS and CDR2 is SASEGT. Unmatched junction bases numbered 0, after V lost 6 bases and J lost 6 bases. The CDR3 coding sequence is TGTGCCAGCAGGACAGGGGGTCAGCCCCAGCATTTT. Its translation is CASRTGGQPQHF.

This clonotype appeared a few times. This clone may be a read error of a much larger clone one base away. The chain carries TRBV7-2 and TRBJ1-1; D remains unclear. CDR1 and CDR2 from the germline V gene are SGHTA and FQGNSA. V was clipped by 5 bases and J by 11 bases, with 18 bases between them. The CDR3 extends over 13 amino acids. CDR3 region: CASSLRRQKSAFF. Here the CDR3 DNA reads TGTGCCAGCAGCCTTAGGCGACAAAAGTCGGCTTTCTTT.

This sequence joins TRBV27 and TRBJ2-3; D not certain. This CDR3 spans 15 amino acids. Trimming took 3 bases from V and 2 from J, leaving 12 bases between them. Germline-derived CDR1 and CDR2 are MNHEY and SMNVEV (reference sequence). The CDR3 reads CASSFNPRDTDTQYF. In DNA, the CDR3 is TGTGCCAGCAGTTTCAACCCTAGAGACACAGATACGCAGTATTTT.

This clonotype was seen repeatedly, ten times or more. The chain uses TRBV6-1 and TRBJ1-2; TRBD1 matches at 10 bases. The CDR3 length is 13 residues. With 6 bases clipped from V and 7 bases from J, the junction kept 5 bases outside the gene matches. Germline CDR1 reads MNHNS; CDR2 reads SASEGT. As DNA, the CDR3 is TGTGCCAGCAGCAAGGGACAGGGGCTTGGCTACACCTTC. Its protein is CASSKGQGLGYTF.

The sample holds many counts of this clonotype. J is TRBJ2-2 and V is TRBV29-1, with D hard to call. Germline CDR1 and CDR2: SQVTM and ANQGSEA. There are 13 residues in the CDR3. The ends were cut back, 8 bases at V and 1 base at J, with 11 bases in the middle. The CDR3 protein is CSILFGNTGELFF. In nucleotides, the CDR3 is TGCAGCATCCTGTTTGGGAACACCGGGGAGCTGTTTTTT.

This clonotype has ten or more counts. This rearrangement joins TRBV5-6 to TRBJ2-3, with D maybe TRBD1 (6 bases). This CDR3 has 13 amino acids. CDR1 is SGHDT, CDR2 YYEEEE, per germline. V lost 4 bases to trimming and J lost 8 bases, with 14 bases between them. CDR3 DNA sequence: TGTGCCAGCAGCCGAGTAACGGACAGTACGCAGTATTTT. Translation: CASSRVTDSTQYF. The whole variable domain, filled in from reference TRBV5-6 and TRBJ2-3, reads DAGVTQSPTHLIKTRGQQVTLRCSPKSGHDTVSWYQQALGQGPQFIFQYYEEEERQRGNFPDRFSGHQFPNYSSELNVNALLLGDSALYLCASSRVTDSTQYFGPGTRLTVL.

CDR3: CASSQEGRISSGANVLTF. CDR3 bases: TGTGCCAGCAGCCAAGAGGGACGGATTAGCTCTGGGGCCAACGTCCTGACTTTC. The chain is built from TRBV3-1 and TRBJ2-6; possibly TRBD1 or TRBD2 for D (5 bases each). V lost 0 bases and J lost 0, with 12 bases in between. Germline lookup yields CDR1 LGHDT and CDR2 YNNKEL (reference sequence). This CDR3 comprises 18 residues.

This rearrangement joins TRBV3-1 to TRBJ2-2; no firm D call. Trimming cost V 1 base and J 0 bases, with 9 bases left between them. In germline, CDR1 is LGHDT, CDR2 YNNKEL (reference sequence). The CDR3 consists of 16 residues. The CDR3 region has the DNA TGTGCCAGCAGCCAAGGGGCAAACGCGAACACCGGGGAGCTGTTTTTT. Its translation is CASSQGANANTGELFF.

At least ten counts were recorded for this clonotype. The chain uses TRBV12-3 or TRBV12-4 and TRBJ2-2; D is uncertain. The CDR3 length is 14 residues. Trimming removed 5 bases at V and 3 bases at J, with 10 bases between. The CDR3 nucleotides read TGTGCCAGCAGTCAGTCCCGGGACACCGGGGAGCTGTTTTTT. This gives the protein CASSQSRDTGELFF.

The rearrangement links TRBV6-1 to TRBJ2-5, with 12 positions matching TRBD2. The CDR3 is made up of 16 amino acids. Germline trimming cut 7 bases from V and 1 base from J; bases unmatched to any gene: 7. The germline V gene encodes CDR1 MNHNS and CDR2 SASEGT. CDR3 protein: CASTKLAGGSQETQYF. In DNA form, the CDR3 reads TGTGCCAGCACCAAACTAGCGGGGGGATCCCAAGAGACCCAGTACTTC.

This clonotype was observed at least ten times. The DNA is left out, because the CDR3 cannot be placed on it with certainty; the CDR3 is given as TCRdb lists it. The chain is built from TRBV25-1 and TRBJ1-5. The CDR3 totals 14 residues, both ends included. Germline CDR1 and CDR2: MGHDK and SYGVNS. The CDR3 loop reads CASSEYLVFWPQHF.

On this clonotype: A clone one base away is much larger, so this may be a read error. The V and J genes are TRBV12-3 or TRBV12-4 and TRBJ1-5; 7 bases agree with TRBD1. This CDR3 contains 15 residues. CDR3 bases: TGTGTCAGCAGCCCCTCTAGGGGGCCCAATCAGCCCCAGCATTTT. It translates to CVSSPSRGPNQPQHF.

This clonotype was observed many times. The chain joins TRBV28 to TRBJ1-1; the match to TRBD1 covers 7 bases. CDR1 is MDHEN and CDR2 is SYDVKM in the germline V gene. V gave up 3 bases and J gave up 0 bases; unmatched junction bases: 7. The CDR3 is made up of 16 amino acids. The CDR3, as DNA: TGTGCCAGCAGTTTCTCTAGGGGGCTCTTGAACACTGAAGCTTTCTTT. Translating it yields CASSFSRGLLNTEAFF.

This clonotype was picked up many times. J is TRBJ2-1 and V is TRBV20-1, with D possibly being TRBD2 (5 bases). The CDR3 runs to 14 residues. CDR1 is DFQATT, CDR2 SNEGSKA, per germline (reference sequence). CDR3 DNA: TGCAGCATCCCCCGTAGGACTGTAGGCAATGAGCAGTTCTTC. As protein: CSIPRRTVGNEQFF.

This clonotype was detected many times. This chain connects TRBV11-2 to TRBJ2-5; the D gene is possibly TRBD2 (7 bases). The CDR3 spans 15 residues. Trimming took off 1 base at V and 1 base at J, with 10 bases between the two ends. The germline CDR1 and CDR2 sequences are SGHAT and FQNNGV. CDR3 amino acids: CASSLAGGLQETQYF. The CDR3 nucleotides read TGTGCCAGCAGCTTAGCGGGGGGCCTCCAAGAGACCCAGTACTTC.

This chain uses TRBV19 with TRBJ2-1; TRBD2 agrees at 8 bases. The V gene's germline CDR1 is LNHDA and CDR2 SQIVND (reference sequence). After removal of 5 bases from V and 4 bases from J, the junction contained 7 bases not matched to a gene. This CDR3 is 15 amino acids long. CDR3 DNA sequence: TGTGCCAGTAGTCTCGCGGGGGGCCTGTACAATGAGCAGTTCTTC. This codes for CASSLAGGLYNEQFF. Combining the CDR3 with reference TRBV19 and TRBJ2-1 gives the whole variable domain DGGITQSPKYLFRKEGQNVTLSCEQNLNHDAMYWYRQDPGQGLRLIYYSQIVNDFQKGDIAEGYSVSREKKESFPLTVTSAQKNPTAFYLCASSLAGGLYNEQFFGPGTRLTVL.

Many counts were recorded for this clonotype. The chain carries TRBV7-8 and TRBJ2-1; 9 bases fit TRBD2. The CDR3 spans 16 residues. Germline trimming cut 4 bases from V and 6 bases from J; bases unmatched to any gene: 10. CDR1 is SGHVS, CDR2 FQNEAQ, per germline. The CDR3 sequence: CASSSAPGLASNEQFF. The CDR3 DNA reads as TGTGCCAGCAGCTCAGCTCCGGGACTAGCATCCAATGAGCAGTTCTTC.

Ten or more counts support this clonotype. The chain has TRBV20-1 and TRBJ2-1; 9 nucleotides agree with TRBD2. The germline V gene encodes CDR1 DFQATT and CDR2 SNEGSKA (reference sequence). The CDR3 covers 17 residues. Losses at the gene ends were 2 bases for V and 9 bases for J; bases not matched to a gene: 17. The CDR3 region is CSARTLAGPLLRTEQFF. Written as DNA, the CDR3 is TGCAGTGCTAGAACCCTAGCGGGACCGTTACTGCGGACTGAGCAGTTCTTC.

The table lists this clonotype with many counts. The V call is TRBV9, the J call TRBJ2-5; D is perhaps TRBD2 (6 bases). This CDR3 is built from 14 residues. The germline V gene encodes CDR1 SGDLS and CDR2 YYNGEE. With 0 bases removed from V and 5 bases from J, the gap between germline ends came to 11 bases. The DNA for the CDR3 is TGTGCCAGCAGCGTAGAAACGGGAGCGGAGACCCAGTACTTC. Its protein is CASSVETGAETQYF.

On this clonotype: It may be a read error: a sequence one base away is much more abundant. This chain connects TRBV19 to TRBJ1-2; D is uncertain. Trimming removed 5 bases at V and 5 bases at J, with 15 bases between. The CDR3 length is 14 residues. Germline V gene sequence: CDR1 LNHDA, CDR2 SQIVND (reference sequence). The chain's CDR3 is CASSANQEKYGYTF. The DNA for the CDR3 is TGTGCCAGTAGTGCGAACCAGGAAAAATATGGCTACACCTTC.

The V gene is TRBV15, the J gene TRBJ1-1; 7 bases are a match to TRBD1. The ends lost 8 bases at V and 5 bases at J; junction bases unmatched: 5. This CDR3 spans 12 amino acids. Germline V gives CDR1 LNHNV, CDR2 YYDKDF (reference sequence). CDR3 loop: CATGKQGTEAFF. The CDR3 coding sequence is TGTGCCACCGGAAAACAGGGGACTGAAGCTTTCTTT.